This record covers a single T cell receptor (beta chain). Antigen unknown. This specimen belongs to a study of response to subunit inactivated influenza vaccine. Study-level results: Few additional T cells are recruited per seasonal influenza vaccination, authors suggested.

One entry per CDR3 protein results from TCRdb running MiXCR on the RT-PCR reads. The sample consists of roughly 710,000 distinct CDR3 sequences, 12% to 15% of them appearing once. V shed 0 bases and J shed 2 bases, with 10 bases lying between them. Per germline, CDR1 KGHSH and CDR2 LQKENI. The CDR3 has 15 amino acids. V usage is TRBV18 and J usage is TRBJ2-5; D may be TRBD1 (6 bases). The input for sequencing was PBMCs from blood, taken 14 to 15 days before vaccination. The origin of this receptor is a man in his fifties or sixties who received an inactivated influenza vaccine. CDR3 protein: CASSPPVGQQETQYF. The CDR3 nucleotides read TGTGCCAGCTCACCACCGGTCGGACAGCAAGAGACCCAGTACTTC.